The present TCR beta chain was sequenced within a study of blood T cells in healthy people across ages. Primers used in a second PCR of about 7 to 12 cycles were a sample-barcoded 5' primer and a J-beta primer mix. Every cDNA molecule carried a tag from a template-switch adaptor bearing 12 random nucleotides. TCRdb recomputed calls from the 5' RACE reads with MiXCR, one row per CDR3 protein. Of about 1.4 million distinct CDR3 sequences in the sample, around 59% were seen once. Trimming left V 3 bases short and J 6 bases short, with 19 bases between. The CDR3 has 16 amino acids. Germline V CDR1 and CDR2: SGDLS, YYNGEE. This clonotype was observed a few times. Total RNA was isolated from each sample in quantities of at least 6 micrograms.

The chain has TRBV9 and TRBJ2-1, with TRBD2 as a possible D gene (5 bases). This TCR derives from a man between 18 and 35 years old in good health. Material for sequencing was blood. The chain's CDR3 is CASSGAGELVGNEQFF. DNA of the CDR3: TGTGCCAGCAGCGGAGCCGGGGAGTTAGTTGGCAATGAGCAGTTCTTC.